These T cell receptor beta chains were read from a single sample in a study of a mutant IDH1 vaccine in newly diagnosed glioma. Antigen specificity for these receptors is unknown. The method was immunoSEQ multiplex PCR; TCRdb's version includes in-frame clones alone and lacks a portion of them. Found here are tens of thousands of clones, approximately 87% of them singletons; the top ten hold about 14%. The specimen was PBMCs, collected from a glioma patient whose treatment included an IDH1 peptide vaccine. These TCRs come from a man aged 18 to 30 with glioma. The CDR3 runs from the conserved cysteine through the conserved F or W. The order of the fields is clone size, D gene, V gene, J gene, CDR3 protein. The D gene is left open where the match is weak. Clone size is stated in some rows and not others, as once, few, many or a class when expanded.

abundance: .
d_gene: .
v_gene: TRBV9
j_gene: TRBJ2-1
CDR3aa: CASSVAGSAREQFF

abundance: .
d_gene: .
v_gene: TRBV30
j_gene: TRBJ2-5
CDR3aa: CAWSVSGVGETQYF

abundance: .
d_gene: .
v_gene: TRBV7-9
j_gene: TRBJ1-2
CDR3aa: CASQVLNYGYTF

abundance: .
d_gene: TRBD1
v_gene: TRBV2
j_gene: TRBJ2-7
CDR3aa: CASSFTGGANVDEQYF

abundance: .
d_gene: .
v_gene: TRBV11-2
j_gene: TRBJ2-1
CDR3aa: CASSLAPGTFLNEQFF

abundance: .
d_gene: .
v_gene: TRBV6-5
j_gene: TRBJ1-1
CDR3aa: CASSSTHRTEAFF

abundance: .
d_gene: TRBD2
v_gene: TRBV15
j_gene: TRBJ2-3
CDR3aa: CATSSSGNTDTQYF

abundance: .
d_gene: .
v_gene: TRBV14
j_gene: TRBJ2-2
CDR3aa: CASSPREVTGELFF

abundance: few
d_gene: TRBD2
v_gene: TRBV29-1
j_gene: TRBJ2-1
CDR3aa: CSLGASGSGNEQFF

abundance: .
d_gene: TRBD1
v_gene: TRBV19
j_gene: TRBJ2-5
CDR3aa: CASSTPRTGRSQETQYF

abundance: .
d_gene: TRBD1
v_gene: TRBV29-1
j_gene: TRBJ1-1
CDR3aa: CSVGTKGQGANTEAFF

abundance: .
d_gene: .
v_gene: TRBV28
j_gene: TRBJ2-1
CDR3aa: CAIGASVSGEQFF

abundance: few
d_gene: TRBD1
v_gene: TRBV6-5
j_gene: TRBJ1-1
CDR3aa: CASSSDRRRWTEAFF

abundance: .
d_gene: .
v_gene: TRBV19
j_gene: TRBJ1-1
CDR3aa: CASSGLGEAFF

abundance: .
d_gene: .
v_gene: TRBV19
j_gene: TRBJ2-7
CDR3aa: CASSIRGDSTYEQYF

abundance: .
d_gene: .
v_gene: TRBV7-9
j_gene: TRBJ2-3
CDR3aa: CASSLAGAFTDTQYF

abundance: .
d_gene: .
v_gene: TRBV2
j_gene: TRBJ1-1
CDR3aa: CASSEGLLGPTNTEAFF

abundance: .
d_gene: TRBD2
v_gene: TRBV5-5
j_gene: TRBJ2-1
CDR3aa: CASSGRVSGGELEQFF

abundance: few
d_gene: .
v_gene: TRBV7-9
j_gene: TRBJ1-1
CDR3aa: CASSQGFTEAFF

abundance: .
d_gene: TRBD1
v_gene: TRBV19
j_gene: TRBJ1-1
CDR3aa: CASGNRGLMNTEAFF

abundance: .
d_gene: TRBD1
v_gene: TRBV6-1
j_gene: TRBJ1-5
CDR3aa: CASSRQGGGNQPQHF

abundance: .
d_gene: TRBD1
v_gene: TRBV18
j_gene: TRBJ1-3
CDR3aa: CASSPVTGTGSGNTIYF

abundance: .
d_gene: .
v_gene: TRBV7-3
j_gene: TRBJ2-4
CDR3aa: CASSPRGGPIAKNIQYF

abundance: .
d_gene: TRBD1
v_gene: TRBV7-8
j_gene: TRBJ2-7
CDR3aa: CASSLETGGFYEQYF

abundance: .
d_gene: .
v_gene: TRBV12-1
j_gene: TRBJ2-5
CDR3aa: CASNSGQAGGSPRETQYF

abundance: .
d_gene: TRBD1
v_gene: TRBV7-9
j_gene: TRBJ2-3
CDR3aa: CASSLRQGSDTQYF

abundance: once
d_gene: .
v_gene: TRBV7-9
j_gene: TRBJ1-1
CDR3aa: CASSLVPGAGGTEAFF

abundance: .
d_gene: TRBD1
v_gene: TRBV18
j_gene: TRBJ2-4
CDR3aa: CASSQRTGLDIQYF

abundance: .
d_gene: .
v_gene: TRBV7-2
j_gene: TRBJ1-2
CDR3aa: CASSLGGQYYGYTF

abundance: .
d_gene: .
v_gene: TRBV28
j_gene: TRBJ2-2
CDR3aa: CASSLWLEMNTGELFF

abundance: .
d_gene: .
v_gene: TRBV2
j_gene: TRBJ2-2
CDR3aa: CASRAPLVGTGELFF

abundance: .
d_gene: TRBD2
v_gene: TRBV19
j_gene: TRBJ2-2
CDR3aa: CASSWGTSGSPLTGELFF

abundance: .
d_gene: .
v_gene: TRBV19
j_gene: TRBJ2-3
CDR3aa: CASSSARGTSTDTQYF

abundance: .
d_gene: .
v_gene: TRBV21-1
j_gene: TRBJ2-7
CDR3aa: CASSQDSPIYEQYF

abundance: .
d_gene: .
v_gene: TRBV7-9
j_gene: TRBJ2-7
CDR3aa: CASSLLPGVGEQYF

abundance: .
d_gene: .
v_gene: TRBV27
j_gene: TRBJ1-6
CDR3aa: CASSLRGSPYEPLHF

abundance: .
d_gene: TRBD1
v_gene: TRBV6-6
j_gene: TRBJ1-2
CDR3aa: CASSYETGTYGYTF

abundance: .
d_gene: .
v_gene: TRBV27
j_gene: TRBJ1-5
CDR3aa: CASSTRRTDTPQHF

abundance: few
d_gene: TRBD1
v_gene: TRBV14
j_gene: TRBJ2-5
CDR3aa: CASSQLQGASGETQYF

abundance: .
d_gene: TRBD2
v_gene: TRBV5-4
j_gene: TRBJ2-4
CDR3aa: CASSSRAGAGGNIQYF

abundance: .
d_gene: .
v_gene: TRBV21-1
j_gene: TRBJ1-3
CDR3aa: CASSKGRQDWVHSGNTIYF

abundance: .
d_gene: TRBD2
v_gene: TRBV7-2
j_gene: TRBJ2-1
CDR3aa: CASSLVGTSRHNEQFF